This TCR beta chain is drawn from a study of tumor-infiltrating lymphocytes in primary liver carcinoma (dated by TCRdb to about 2017). Turning to the overall study: Between late 2015 and early 2016, about 5 patients in China with histopathologically diagnosed primary liver carcinoma had their tumors surgically resected. Of the five patients (three men and two women, aged 30 to 69 years), four had hepatocellular carcinoma and one had combined HCC and intrahepatic cholangiocarcinoma. Tumors of the five patients were stage T1-T3 N0M0 with maximum diameters of 4.2 to 10 cm. Each sample produced about 3.5 to 7.13 million productive TCRbeta reads, and read depth showed no significant difference between tissue types. For each liver tumor, the study sampled five regions along with adjacent normal tissue and blood, and applied TCRbeta repertoire sequencing, expression microarrays and whole-exome sequencing. TCRbeta repertoire sequencing covered roughly 35 specimens from 5 patients: approximately 25 tumor regions, 5 adjacent noncancerous liver tissues and 5 peripheral blood samples. Reproducibility between technical replicate repertoires was high, with correlation coefficients above 0.95 and mean shared-clone rates approximately 0.91. The paper's findings and limits, for the study overall: Because only the TCR beta chain was sequenced and unpaired alpha chains were not captured, true repertoire diversity is likely underestimated. Repertoire overlap was found to be higher between tumor regions (mean roughly 36%) than between tumor-adjacent (about 17%) or tumor-blood (14%) pairs, consistent with antigen-driven expansion. The study included only five patients, and the authors note findings should be validated in a larger study. The top 250 clones accounted for a significantly greater share of the repertoire in tumors than in blood (p = 0.039). Bulk unsorted samples precluded comparing CD4+ and CD8+ T cell repertoires.

From cysteine to phenylalanine, the CDR3 is 15 amino acids long. The kept DNA is CDR3 alone, 45 bases in frame from the first base. Sequences MNHEY (CDR1) and SVGEGT (CDR2) are obtained from the germline V gene. Using a constant-region primer and ProtoScript II reverse transcriptase, TCRbeta-specific cDNA was reverse-transcribed from roughly 500 ng total RNA. TCRbeta libraries were built with three nested multiplex PCR rounds, a slightly modified ARM-PCR procedure. The first two PCR rounds used multiplex TRBV1-TRBV30 forward primers with a Cbeta reverse primer, each for about 10 cycles. Sample barcodes and Illumina adapters were attached in a final 25-cycle PCR using Deep VentR polymerase. Before sequencing, amplicons of 200-500 bp were gel-purified using a QIAquick gel extraction kit. TCRbeta amplicons were sequenced on an Illumina HiSeq 2500 with 250-bp paired-end reads. The study's own analysis went as follows. Trimmomatic v0.33 was used to quality-trim the reads, and FLASH v1.2.11 was used to merge paired reads so that full CDR3 sequences could be recovered. V, D and J germline segments were assigned to the rearranged TCRbeta sequences using MiGEC v1.2.1b. VDJtools v1.0.0 computed clonotype statistics and Shannon-Wiener diversity indices. To reduce sampling bias, subsequent analyses other than the diversity analysis used only the 250 most abundant clonotypes in each sample. TCRdb took the public reads, trimmed them with fastp at Q25, ran MiXCR for clone calling and kept in-frame beta chains. Under each unique CDR3 protein, matching rows form one entry showing the most common genes and DNA. These V and J calls rely on TCRdb rather than the paper's analysis. This sample lists about 310,000 distinct CDR3 sequences; more than 55% were detected once. Around 15% of the sample comes from the top ten.

Comment on this clonotype: Its antigen has not been determined. Just one base apart from a much larger clone, this may be a read error.

Blood RNA was extracted from unsorted whole blood with TRIzol reagent; germline DNA came from the DNeasy Blood & Tissue kit. Chronic HBV infection was present in the patients, and the patients were treatment-naive at sampling. Around 4 milliliters of peripheral blood were collected into K2EDTA tubes before surgery. The source is a woman in her 30s with primary liver carcinoma and hepatitis B virus infection. The rearrangement joined TRBV6-2 or TRBV6-3 to TRBJ1-5, with the D gene not clear enough to name. The sample taken for sequencing was peripheral blood. The DNA sequence is given as TGTGCCAGCAGTGCACTCGGGAAAAACAATGAGCCCCAGCATTTT. Translation gives CASSALGKNNEPQHF.